The sequence of this T cell receptor beta chain was determined in a study of blood T cells in healthy people across ages. Overall study: The capture of about one barcoded beta molecule per two T cells was achieved by template switching.

Primed by a sample-barcoded 5' primer and a J-beta primer mix, a second PCR proceeded for 7 to 11 cycles. Each cDNA molecule, via a template-switch adaptor with 12 random nucleotides, was tagged. TCRdb redid the calling of the 5' RACE reads with MiXCR, one entry per CDR3 protein. The sample has 1.5 million to 1.8 million distinct CDR3 sequences; roughly 43% are singletons. Caucasian, healthy and from Russia, the donors were aged between about 6 and 100. Per sample, extraction of total RNA gave at least 5.5 micrograms in every case. Germline CDR1 reads DFQATT; CDR2 reads SNEGSKA (reference sequence). The CDR3 covers 13 residues. V lost 3 bases, J lost 2 bases, and 10 bases lay in between.

The sample taken for sequencing was blood. The chain links TRBV20-1 to TRBJ1-1; D is ambiguous. This receptor was identified in a woman in her late teens or twenties in good health. CDR3 sequence (DNA): TGCAGTGCTAGCCCGGAGGGCAACACTGAAGCTTTCTTT. Its translation: CSASPEGNTEAFF.